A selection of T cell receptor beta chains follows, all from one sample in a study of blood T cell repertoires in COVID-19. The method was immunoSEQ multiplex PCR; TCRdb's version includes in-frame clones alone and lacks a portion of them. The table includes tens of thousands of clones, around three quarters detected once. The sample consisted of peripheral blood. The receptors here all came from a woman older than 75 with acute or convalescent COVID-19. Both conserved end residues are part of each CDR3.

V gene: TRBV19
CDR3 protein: CASKGGTANNQPQHF

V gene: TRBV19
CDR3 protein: CASRSQREGFSGELFF

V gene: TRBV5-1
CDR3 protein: CASSLGQGTYNEQFF

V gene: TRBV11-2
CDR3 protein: CASSLGRVDQAFF

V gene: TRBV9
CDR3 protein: CASSLPLGAVTSGANVLTF

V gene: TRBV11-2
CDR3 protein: CASSLVGYEQYF

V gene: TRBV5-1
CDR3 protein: CASSSTGYNSPLHF

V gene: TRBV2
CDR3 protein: CATTSGGGHKNTEAFF

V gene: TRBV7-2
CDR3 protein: CASSLGVGASYNSPLHF

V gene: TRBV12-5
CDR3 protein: CASGLLGMEAEAFF

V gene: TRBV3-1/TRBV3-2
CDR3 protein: CASSQAPDSRNEQFF

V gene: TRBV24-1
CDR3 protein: CATSAGTGELFF

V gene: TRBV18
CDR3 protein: CASSPKTGITGELFF

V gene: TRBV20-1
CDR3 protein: CSAPGANTQYF

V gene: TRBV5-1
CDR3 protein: CASTPRGSSSYNEQFF

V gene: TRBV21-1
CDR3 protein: CARRGTDGTSGRGSYNEQFF

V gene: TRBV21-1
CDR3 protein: CASNYNSPGIGKTQYF

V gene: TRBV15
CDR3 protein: CATSRDRPRSLQPNEKLFF

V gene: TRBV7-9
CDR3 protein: CASRRDSQTLHF

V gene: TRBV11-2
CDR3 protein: CASSLAPGNQPQHF

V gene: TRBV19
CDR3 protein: CASKGAGTRQETQYF

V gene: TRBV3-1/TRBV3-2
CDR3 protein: CASSQDLTGEQYF

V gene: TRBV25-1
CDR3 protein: CASSEALAGAADTQYF

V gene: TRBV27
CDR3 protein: CAEGVRPGELFF

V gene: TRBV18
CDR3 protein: CASSPVTGGYNEQFF

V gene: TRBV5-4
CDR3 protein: CAIKSGDRRNSPLHF

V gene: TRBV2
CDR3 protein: CASLGLAGDPITDTQYF

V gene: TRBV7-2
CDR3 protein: CASSLVGGQGGYGYTF

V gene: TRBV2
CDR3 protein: CASSAGLSSNQPQHF

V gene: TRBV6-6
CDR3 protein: CASRGTATNEKLFF

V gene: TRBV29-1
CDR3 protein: CSVELASSGSTDTQYF

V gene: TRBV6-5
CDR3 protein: CASSYSGTSRNEQFF

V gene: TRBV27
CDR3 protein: CASSFWLGRGHEQYF

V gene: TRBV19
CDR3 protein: CASSIEGNRGETQYF